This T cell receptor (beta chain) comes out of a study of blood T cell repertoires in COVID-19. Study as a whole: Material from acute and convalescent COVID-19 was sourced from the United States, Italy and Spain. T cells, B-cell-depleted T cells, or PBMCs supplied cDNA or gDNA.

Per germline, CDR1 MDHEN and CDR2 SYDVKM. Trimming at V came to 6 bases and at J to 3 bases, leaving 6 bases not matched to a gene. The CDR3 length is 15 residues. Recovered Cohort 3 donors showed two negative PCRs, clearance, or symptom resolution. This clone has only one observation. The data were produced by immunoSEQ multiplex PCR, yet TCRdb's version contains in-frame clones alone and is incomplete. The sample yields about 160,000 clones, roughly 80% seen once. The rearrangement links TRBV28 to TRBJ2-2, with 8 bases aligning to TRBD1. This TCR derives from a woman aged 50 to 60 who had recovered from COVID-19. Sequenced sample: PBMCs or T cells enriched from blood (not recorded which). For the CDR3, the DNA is TGTGCCAGCAGGGGGACAGGACGGGACACCGGGGAGCTGTTTTTT. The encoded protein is CASRGTGRDTGELFF.